This TCR beta chain appears in the sequencing data of a study of radiotherapy plus CTLA-4 blockade in lung cancer. Background on the study: Among enrolled patients, roughly 17% responded and around 30% achieved disease control. Whole-study results and caveats: Blood-borne expansion of tumor-derived TCR clones followed radiotherapy plus ipilimumab.

Method: immunoSEQ multiplex PCR; TCRdb's copy keeps in-frame clones and lacks some. Found here are some 66,000 clones, over 80% of them singletons; the top ten hold approximately 4.1%. A word on this clone: Its matching antigen is unknown.

The starting material was peripheral blood, obtained from a patient treated with radiotherapy plus ipilimumab. This receptor was obtained from a human donor with non-small cell lung cancer who had a partial response to radiotherapy plus ipilimumab.

The CDR3 region is CAWTKLAGEETQYF. The DNA for the CDR3 is TGTGCCTGGACCAAACTAGCGGGAGAGGAGACCCAGTACTTC. This chain uses TRBV30 with TRBJ2-5; TRBD2 agrees at 11 bases. With 4 bases clipped from V and 5 bases from J, the junction kept 6 bases outside the gene matches. Germline lookup yields CDR1 GTSNPN and CDR2 SVGIG (reference sequence). This CDR3 is built from 14 residues.